This TCR beta chain was identified during a study of technical replicates of blood from a few donors. Losses at the gene ends were 8 bases for V and 8 bases for J; bases not matched to a gene: 8. This CDR3 has 12 amino acids. The V gene's germline CDR1 is ENHRY and CDR2 SYGVKD. This table comes from immunoSEQ multiplex PCR, and its TCRdb copy is limited to in-frame clones, with some not included. The repertoire holds some 83,000 clones, with approximately 93% as singletons. The chain carries TRBV10-3 and TRBJ1-2; 7 bases are a match to TRBD1. The sequence came from a human donor in good health. Sequencing was performed on T cells isolated from PBMCs. CDR3 region: CAIDKGGLGYTF. The CDR3 DNA is TGTGCCATCGATAAAGGGGGCCTAGGCTACACCTTC.